This entry lists 11 T cell receptor beta chains sequenced from one sample in a study of blood T cells in healthy people across ages. Combining a sample-barcoded 5' primer with a J-beta primer mix, a second PCR ran for 7 to 11 cycles. Each CDR3 protein is one row after TCRdb ran MiXCR on the 5' RACE reads. The sample consists of around 900,000 distinct CDR3 sequences, roughly 51% of them appearing once. The sequenced sample consisted of blood. These TCRs come from a woman aged 55-70 years in good health.

This chain joins TRBV6-1 and TRBJ2-7; the match to TRBD2 covers 9 bases. The CDR3 is 15 residues long. With 4 bases clipped from V and 2 bases from J, the junction kept 6 bases outside the gene matches. CDR1 and CDR2 (germline): MNHNS, SASEGT. CDR3 coding DNA: TGTGCCAGCAGTGCCCAGACTAGCGGACCCTACGAGCAGTACTTC. Translating it yields CASSAQTSGPYEQYF.

This rearrangement joins TRBV20-1 to TRBJ2-4, with D perhaps given as TRBD1 or TRBD2 (5 bases each). The CDR3 contains 14 residues. The V and J ends lost 0 bases and 5 bases respectively, with 11 bases between them. Looked up from germline, CDR1 is DFQATT and CDR2 is SNEGSKA (reference sequence). The CDR3 nucleotides read TGCAGTGCTAGAGATACCGGGGCTGAAAACATTCAGTACTTC. Amino acid sequence: CSARDTGAENIQYF.

This clonotype was observed a few times. The rearrangement joins TRBV5-1 to TRBJ2-7, with 8 bases matching TRBD2. Germline V gene lookup returns CDR1 SGHRS and CDR2 YFSETQ. Unmatched junction bases numbered 5, after V lost 0 bases and J lost 3 bases. This CDR3 is 15 amino acids long. This chain's CDR3 is CASSLGGRMVYEQYF. In DNA form, the CDR3 reads TGCGCCAGCAGCTTGGGCGGGAGGATGGTCTACGAGCAGTACTTC. Complete variable domain (other parts from reference TRBV5-1 and TRBJ2-7): KAGVTQTPRYLIKTRGQQVTLSCSPISGHRSVSWYQQTPGQGLQFLFEYFSETQRNKGNFPGRFSGRQFSNSRSEMNVSTLELGDSALYLCASSLGGRMVYEQYFGPGTRLTVT.

The chain combines TRBV2 with TRBJ2-4, with 8 bases aligning to TRBD1. Trimming took 6 bases from V and 9 from J; bases not matched to a gene: 4. The CDR3 consists of 12 residues. Germline V CDR1 and CDR2: SNHLY, FYNNEI. The CDR3 loop reads CASRDRECIQYF. The CDR3 DNA sequence: TGTGCCAGCAGGGACAGGGAGTGCATTCAGTACTTC. The variable domain in full, with the rest retrieved from reference TRBV2 and TRBJ2-4, is EPEVTQTPSHQVTQMGQEVILRCVPISNHLYFYWYRQILGQKVEFLVSFYNNEISEKSEIFDDQFSVERPDGSNFTLKIRSTKLEDSAMYFCASRDRECIQYFGAGTRLSVL.

The rearrangement links TRBV30 to TRBJ2-5, with a tentative D call TRBD1 (6 bases). The CDR3 totals 12 residues. The germline CDR1 and CDR2 sequences are GTSNPN and SVGIG (reference sequence). Trimming left V 5 bases short and J 5 bases short, with 12 bases between. CDR3 protein: CAWDRTGETQYF. The CDR3, as DNA: TGTGCCTGGGACAGGACTGGGGAGACCCAGTACTTC.

V usage is TRBV3-1 and J usage is TRBJ1-2; TRBD1 aligns across 8 bases. Germline CDR1 and CDR2: LGHDT and YNNKEL (reference sequence). V lost 4 bases and J lost 7; bases outside the gene matches: 2. The CDR3 contains 12 residues. The CDR3 protein is CASSRTGGGYTF. CDR3 DNA sequence: TGTGCCAGCAGCCGTACAGGGGGTGGCTACACCTTC.

The V gene is TRBV14, the J gene TRBJ2-1, with TRBD1 matching over 7 bases. In germline, CDR1 is SGHDN, CDR2 FVKESK. The CDR3 contains 17 residues. The V and J ends lost 1 base and 3 bases, in that order; junction bases with no gene match: 9. This CDR3 is CASSQANLTGRYNEQFF. CDR3 DNA: TGTGCCAGCAGCCAAGCGAACTTGACAGGGCGCTACAATGAGCAGTTCTTC.

This rearrangement joins TRBV20-1 to TRBJ1-5; D gene unclear. Germline V gene data show CDR1 as DFQATT and CDR2 as SNEGSKA (reference sequence). Trimming removed 3 bases from V and 1 base from J, with 10 bases in between. The CDR3 totals 14 residues. The CDR3 reads CSARSLDSNQPQHF. The CDR3 DNA reads as TGCAGTGCTAGGAGCCTGGACAGCAATCAGCCCCAGCATTTT.

The CDR3 reads CASSDSSTGRTEAFF. CDR3 sequence (DNA): TGTGCCAGCAGTGACTCGAGCACAGGGAGGACTGAAGCTTTCTTT. The chain carries TRBV6-4 and TRBJ1-1; D is possibly TRBD1 (6 bases). V was trimmed by 0 bases and J by 5 bases, leaving 13 bases between them. Looked up from germline, CDR1 is MRHNA and CDR2 is SNTAGT. The CDR3 runs to 15 residues.

The chain links TRBV4-1 to TRBJ2-3; a weak D match, TRBD2 (6 bases). The V end lost 4 bases, the J end lost 2 bases, and 19 bases lay between the germline ends. In germline, CDR1 is MGHRA, CDR2 YSYEKL. The CDR3 is 17 amino acids. The CDR3 nucleotides read TGCGCCAGCAGCCCCTTCCTGGCGGGAAATCCCACAGATACGCAGTATTTT. Encoded protein: CASSPFLAGNPTDTQYF.

This chain joins TRBV6-2 or TRBV6-3 and TRBJ2-1; 9 bases map to TRBD2. The end of the DNA fits TRBJ2-7 better, so the J call may be wrong. Germline V gene data show CDR1 as MNHEY and CDR2 as SVGEGT. CDR3 size: 14 residues. CDR3 nucleotides: TGTGCCAGCCGCGAAGGGACTAGCTACGACGAGCAGTACTTC. It encodes CASREGTSYDEQYF.